This section outlines one TCR beta chain sequence together with its context. Its specificity is unknown. The length of the CDR3 is 15 residues. Trimming at V came to 5 bases and at J to 2 bases, leaving 7 bases not matched to a gene. Per the germline V gene, CDR1 is SGHRS and CDR2 is YFSETQ. This specimen belongs to a study of cytomegalovirus exposure and HLA in healthy donors. On the study more broadly: Some 180 million T cells yielded fewer than 120 million unique TCR beta sequences in earlier analysis.

Overall study results and limits: Several of the most significant clusters appeared, in a later analysis, to be linked to common viral pathogens. Published work reported that the classifier diagnosed cytomegalovirus status with high specificity and sensitivity.

PCR amplification relied on 60 Vbeta primers (plus 13 Jbeta primers). Generated by immunoSEQ multiplex PCR, the TCRdb table keeps only in-frame clones and is missing some. The table records approximately 150,000 clones, 68% of them present only once. The TCR was taken from a woman aged 40 to 55 in good health and CMV-seropositive. The sample comprised PBMCs. The chain couples TRBV5-1 to TRBJ2-1, with 7 bases lining up with TRBD2. This chain's CDR3 is CASRLRLAAYNEQFF. The CDR3 DNA reads as TGCGCCAGCAGACTTAGGCTAGCGGCCTACAATGAGCAGTTCTTC.